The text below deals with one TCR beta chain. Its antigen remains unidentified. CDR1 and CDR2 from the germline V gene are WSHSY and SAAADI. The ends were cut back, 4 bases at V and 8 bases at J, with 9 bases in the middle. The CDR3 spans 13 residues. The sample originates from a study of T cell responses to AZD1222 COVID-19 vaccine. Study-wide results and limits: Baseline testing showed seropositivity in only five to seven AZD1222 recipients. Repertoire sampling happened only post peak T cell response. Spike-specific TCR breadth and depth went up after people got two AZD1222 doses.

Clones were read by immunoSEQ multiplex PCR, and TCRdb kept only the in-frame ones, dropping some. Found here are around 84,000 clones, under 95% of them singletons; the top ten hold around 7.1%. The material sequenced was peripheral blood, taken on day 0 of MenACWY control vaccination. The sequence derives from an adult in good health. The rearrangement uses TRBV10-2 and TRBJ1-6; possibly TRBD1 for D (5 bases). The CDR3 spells CASSAQGHSPLHF. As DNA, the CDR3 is TGCGCCAGCAGTGCGCAGGGTCATTCACCCCTCCACTTT.